This T cell receptor beta chain was retrieved from a study of T cells in Graves' hyperthyroidism and ophthalmopathy. Trimming left V 4 bases short and J 0 bases short, with 8 bases between. Germline V gene sequence: CDR1 GTSNPN, CDR2 SVGIG (reference sequence). The length of the CDR3 is 13 residues. When ophthalmopathy did not progress within 18 months, Graves' hyperthyroidism was considered stable. Together with thyroid ultrasound, orbital computed tomography, serum thyroxine and TRAb, clinical symptoms were used for diagnoses. TCR beta CDR3 regions were amplified from RNA. Researchers ran a first-round RT-PCR on the TCR CDR3 using the HTBI primer set. TCRdb passed the multiplex PCR reads through MiXCR, listing each CDR3 protein once. The sample holds over 650,000 distinct CDR3 sequences, 16% seen once. In this sample, this clonotype turned up a few times.

The clonotype was recovered from a man younger than 35 with Graves' hyperthyroidism. The J gene is TRBJ2-3, the V gene TRBV30; TRBD2 is a possible D gene (6 bases). Specimen: blood. The CDR3: CAWNAGSTDTQYF. CDR3 DNA sequence: TGTGCCTGGAACGCGGGGAGCACAGATACGCAGTATTTT. Variable domain in full (rest from reference TRBV30 and TRBJ2-3): SQTIHQWPATLVQPVGSPLSLECTVEGTSNPNLYWYRQAAGRGLQLLFYSVGIGQISSEVPQNLSASRPQDRQFILSSKKLLLSDSGFYLCAWNAGSTDTQYFGPGTRLTVL.